The rows below give T cell receptor beta chains drawn from one sample of a study of CD8 T cells in ankylosing spondylitis. TCRdb ran MiXCR on the 5' RACE reads and lists one entry per CDR3 protein. The table has under 150,000 distinct CDR3 sequences, 8% to 9% seen once. Source material: synovial fluid, either unsorted or a sorted T cell fraction (not recorded which). Source of these receptors: a male donor with ankylosing spondylitis. Both conserved end residues are part of each CDR3. The D gene is left open where the match is weak. Clone size is shown for a subset of rows, as once, few, many or a class of expanded clone.

TRBJ1-1	TRBV9	.	TRBD1	TGTGCCAGCAGCGTAGACAGGGGCGCTTTGGGAGAAGCTTTCTTT	CASSVDRGALGEAFF
TRBJ2-2	TRBV5-6	few	.	TGTGCCAGCAGCTTTACAGGATCGAACACCGGGGAGCTGTTTTTT	CASSFTGSNTGELFF
TRBJ1-1	TRBV29-1	many	TRBD1	TGCAGCGTTTCACAGGGGGGAAGCGCTGAAGCTTTCTTT	CSVSQGGSAEAFF
TRBJ1-6	TRBV11-2	many	TRBD1	TGTGCCAGCAGCCCCCAGGGGGGGGCGAGCATTAGTTATTCACCCCTCCACTTT	CASSPQGGASISYSPLHF
TRBJ2-7	TRBV11-2	.	TRBD2	TGTGCCAGCAGCTTTACCAGTCGGACTAGCGGGAGCGAGCAGTACTTC	CASSFTSRTSGSEQYF
TRBJ2-7	TRBV6-2/TRBV6-3	few	.	TGTGCCAGCAGTTACCTCGCGGGACACAGGGACGAGCAGTACTTC	CASSYLAGHRDEQYF
TRBJ2-7	TRBV12-3/TRBV12-4	many	TRBD1	TGTGCCAGCAGTTTCAGGGGGCCCTACGAGCAGTACTTC	CASSFRGPYEQYF
TRBJ2-7	TRBV28	few	TRBD1	TGTGCCAGTCGGACAGGGGGCGTCTACGAGCAGTACTTC	CASRTGGVYEQYF
TRBJ1-1	TRBV6-1	.	TRBD1	TGTGCCAGCAGCCGCAGACAGGGAACTGAAGCTTTCTTT	CASSRRQGTEAFF
TRBJ1-1	TRBV20-1	many	.	TGCCGTCCCTCCCAAGGGAACACTGAAGCTTTCTTT	CRPSQGNTEAFF
TRBJ2-3	TRBV20-1	few	TRBD2	TGCAGTCCGGGAGAGGTTCTAGCGGGGGTCGCAGATACGCAGTATTTT	CSPGEVLAGVADTQYF
TRBJ1-2	TRBV5-6	few	.	TGTGCCAGCAGCCACGACAAGCTTTATGGCTACACCTTC	CASSHDKLYGYTF
TRBJ2-3	TRBV9	.	TRBD2	TGTGCCAGCAGCGTTACGACTAGCGGGAGGGCCACCGATACGCAGTATTTT	CASSVTTSGRATDTQYF
TRBJ1-5	TRBV6-1	.	.	TGTGCCAGCAGTGAGGACAGACTTAGCAATCAGCCCCAGCATTTT	CASSEDRLSNQPQHF
TRBJ1-2	TRBV7-2	.	.	TGTGCCAGCAGCTTAGAGCCAGGGGCGTATGGCTACACCTTC	CASSLEPGAYGYTF
TRBJ2-7	TRBV20-1	many	.	TGCAGTGCCATGACGGTATCCTACGAGCAGTACTTC	CSAMTVSYEQYF
TRBJ1-1	TRBV7-9	.	.	TGTGCCAGCAGCTCCATTTATGAAGCTTTCTTT	CASSSIYEAFF
TRBJ1-1	TRBV10-3	few	.	TGTGCCATCACCCCAATAGGTGCAGGAATGCGCACTGAAGCTTTCTTT	CAITPIGAGMRTEAFF
TRBJ2-1	TRBV5-1	many	.	TGCGCCAGCAGCTTGGTCGGGGGAACCTACAATGAGCAGTTCTTC	CASSLVGGTYNEQFF
TRBJ1-6	TRBV5-1	many	.	TGCGCCAGCAAAGGTGGGGATAATTCACCCCTCCACTTT	CASKGGDNSPLHF
TRBJ1-5	TRBV9	.	.	TGTGCCACAGCGGAGGGACCTTATAGCAATCAGCCCCAGCATTTT	CATAEGPYSNQPQHF
TRBJ1-1	TRBV6-1	many	TRBD1	TGTGCCAGCGGACGCGGACAGGGGATCCACACTGAAGCTTTCTTT	CASGRGQGIHTEAFF
TRBJ2-1	TRBV2	.	TRBD2	TGTGCCAGCGGGGGAGGGGAGCAGTTCTTC	CASGGGEQFF
TRBJ1-3	TRBV11-2	.	.	TGTGCCAGCAGCTTCGTCAGGACACCTCCTCTTGGAAACACCATATATTTT	CASSFVRTPPLGNTIYF
TRBJ2-1	TRBV11-2	many	TRBD2	TGTGCCAGCAGCTTAGGGAGACTAGCGGGAGCCCATGAGCAGTTCTTC	CASSLGRLAGAHEQFF
TRBJ2-3	TRBV6-1	many	.	TGTGCCAGCAGTGTGGACGGAGATACGCAGTATTTT	CASSVDGDTQYF
TRBJ1-5	TRBV20-1	.	.	TGCAGTGCTAGAGATCGTATCGGTGGCAATCAGCCCCAGCATTTT	CSARDRIGGNQPQHF
TRBJ2-1	TRBV6-1	many	TRBD1	TGTGCCAGCAGTATCTTGTACAGGGGAGAGGGTAATGAGCAGTTCTTC	CASSILYRGEGNEQFF
TRBJ2-2	TRBV20-1	.	.	TGCAGTGCAAGGGGCGCCCTGGACACCGGGGAGCTGTTTTTT	CSARGALDTGELFF
TRBJ1-2	TRBV28	many	TRBD1	TGTGCCAGCAGTCTTCCGGGACAGCTCTATGGCTACACCTTC	CASSLPGQLYGYTF
TRBJ2-1	TRBV10-3	many	.	TGTGCCATCAGCCCCAGACAGGACTCCTACAATGAGCAGTTCTTC	CAISPRQDSYNEQFF
TRBJ2-1	TRBV7-8	once	.	TGTGCCAGCAGCTTAGGGGGTGGGAGTGTCTCCTACAATGAGCAGTTCTTC	CASSLGGGSVSYNEQFF
TRBJ1-5	TRBV20-1	many	.	TGCAGTGCTCCGGACCGGACCAATCAGCCCCAGCATTTT	CSAPDRTNQPQHF
TRBJ2-7	TRBV6-5	.	.	TGTGCCAGCATAGGGGATAACGAGCAGTACTTC	CASIGDNEQYF
TRBJ1-1	TRBV5-1	many	.	TGCGCCAGCAGCAAGGACAGTCGGGGGTACACTGAAGCTTTCTTT	CASSKDSRGYTEAFF
TRBJ2-3	TRBV5-4	many	.	TGTGCCAGCAGCTCTGGGGGAGAAATAGCGGCAGATACGCAGTATTTT	CASSSGGEIAADTQYF
TRBJ2-3	TRBV20-1	.	.	TGCAGTGCTAGAGATGTGAGCACAGATACGCAGTATTTT	CSARDVSTDTQYF
TRBJ1-4	TRBV4-2	.	.	TGTGCCAGCGGATTAGGGGGAACTAATGAAAAACTGTTTTTT	CASGLGGTNEKLFF
TRBJ1-1	TRBV28	.	TRBD1	TGTGCCAGCAATACACAGGGGTACACTGAAGCTTTCTTT	CASNTQGYTEAFF
TRBJ2-2	TRBV9	many	.	TGTGCCAGCAGCGTACGGGTGGACGGGGAGCTGTTTTTT	CASSVRVDGELFF
TRBJ1-2	TRBV4-2	many	.	TGTGCCAGCAGCCAAGATTCCGACAGTTACCTCTTCGGCTACACCTTC	CASSQDSDSYLFGYTF
TRBJ2-5	TRBV20-1	many	.	TGCAGTGCTAGAGATATGGAACTCAGTGTCAAAGCGCAAGAGACCCAGTACTTC	CSARDMELSVKAQETQYF
TRBJ2-7	TRBV20-1	once	.	TGCAGTGCTAGAGATCCCCAGGGCTCCTACGAGCAGTACTTC	CSARDPQGSYEQYF